These T cell receptor beta chains were read from a single sample in a study of cytomegalovirus exposure and HLA in healthy donors. Using immunoSEQ multiplex PCR, the repertoire was profiled, and TCRdb retains in-frame clones only, with some absent. The table lists about 110,000 clones, over 60% of them singletons, with just under 3% in the top ten. The sample was PBMCs. Receptor source: an older woman in good health and CMV-seropositive. Both conserved end residues are part of each CDR3. Fields, in order: clone size, D gene, J gene, V gene, CDR3 DNA, CDR3 protein. The D gene is left open where the match is weak. Expanded clones are given a class, and other clones once, few, many or no size at all.

clone size: -; D gene: -; J gene: TRBJ2-5; V gene: TRBV5-1; CDR3 DNA: TGCGCCAGCAGCCAGGACCTCCGCGGGGAGCAGTACTTC; CDR3 protein: CASSQDLRGEQYF
clone size: -; D gene: TRBD2; J gene: TRBJ2-2; V gene: TRBV11-3; CDR3 DNA: TGTGCCAGCAGCTTGGGCGGGGGGAACACCGGGGAGCTGTTTTTT; CDR3 protein: CASSLGGGNTGELFF
clone size: -; D gene: TRBD1; J gene: TRBJ1-5; V gene: TRBV28; CDR3 DNA: TGTGCCAGCAGCCAGGGCCACAGGGGTGGCAATCAGCCCCAGCATTTT; CDR3 protein: CASSQGHRGGNQPQHF
clone size: -; D gene: -; J gene: TRBJ1-1; V gene: TRBV7-9; CDR3 DNA: TGTGCCAGCAGATCCATGGCGGGGGGCTACACTGAAGCTTTCTTT; CDR3 protein: CASRSMAGGYTEAFF
clone size: -; D gene: TRBD2; J gene: TRBJ2-2; V gene: TRBV14; CDR3 DNA: TGTGCCAGCAGCCAAGTACTGACTAGCGTGAACACCGGGGAGCTGTTTTTT; CDR3 protein: CASSQVLTSVNTGELFF
clone size: -; D gene: TRBD1; J gene: TRBJ1-2; V gene: TRBV7-3; CDR3 DNA: TGTGCCAGCAGCTTGGGGGACAGGGGGCGCTACAACTATGGCTACACCTTC; CDR3 protein: CASSLGDRGRYNYGYTF
clone size: -; D gene: -; J gene: TRBJ1-1; V gene: TRBV2; CDR3 DNA: TGTGCCAGCAGTGACAGGGGTTTTTACACTGAAGCTTTCTTT; CDR3 protein: CASSDRGFYTEAFF
clone size: -; D gene: -; J gene: TRBJ1-2; V gene: TRBV2; CDR3 DNA: TGTGCCAGCAGACCACAGGGCTACTATGGCTACACCTTC; CDR3 protein: CASRPQGYYGYTF
clone size: -; D gene: -; J gene: TRBJ1-3; V gene: TRBV7-8; CDR3 DNA: TGTGCCAGCAGCTTAGTTCTCAGGGGCAGCCCTGGAAACACCATATATTTT; CDR3 protein: CASSLVLRGSPGNTIYF
clone size: -; D gene: -; J gene: TRBJ1-2; V gene: TRBV13; CDR3 DNA: TGTGCCAGCAGCTTAGAATCGGCAGGGGTTTTAGAAGGCTACACCTTC; CDR3 protein: CASSLESAGVLEGYTF
clone size: -; D gene: -; J gene: TRBJ1-2; V gene: TRBV28; CDR3 DNA: TGTGCCAGCAGTACACGACAGCAAAACTATGGCTACACCTTC; CDR3 protein: CASSTRQQNYGYTF
clone size: -; D gene: TRBD2; J gene: TRBJ2-1; V gene: TRBV28; CDR3 DNA: TGTGCCAGCAGAGGACTAGCGGGAGTGGTATCCTACAATGAGCAGTTCTTC; CDR3 protein: CASRGLAGVVSYNEQFF
clone size: once; D gene: TRBD2; J gene: TRBJ2-7; V gene: TRBV6-1; CDR3 DNA: TGTGCCAGCAGTGGGGCGGGAGGTCGTCCCTACGAGCAGTACTTC; CDR3 protein: CASSGAGGRPYEQYF
clone size: few; D gene: TRBD1; J gene: TRBJ1-1; V gene: TRBV6-1; CDR3 DNA: TGTGCCAGCAGGGACAGGGCGGGGGACACTGAAGCTTTCTTT; CDR3 protein: CASRDRAGDTEAFF
clone size: few; D gene: -; J gene: TRBJ1-5; V gene: TRBV25-1; CDR3 DNA: TGTGCCAGCAGTGAGGCAGGGTTCGCTAGCAATCAGCCCCAGCATTTT; CDR3 protein: CASSEAGFASNQPQHF
clone size: -; D gene: -; J gene: TRBJ2-3; V gene: TRBV10-3; CDR3 DNA: TGTGCCATCAGTGAACGGGACTCCAACACAGATACGCAGTATTTT; CDR3 protein: CAISERDSNTDTQYF
clone size: -; D gene: -; J gene: TRBJ2-7; V gene: TRBV5-1; CDR3 DNA: TGCGCCAGCAGCGAGAGGAACGATCTCTACGAGCAGTACTTC; CDR3 protein: CASSERNDLYEQYF
clone size: -; D gene: TRBD2; J gene: TRBJ2-1; V gene: TRBV12-5; CDR3 DNA: TGTGCTAGTGTTGAAGCGGGAGGGCGCTACAATGAGCAGTTCTTC; CDR3 protein: CASVEAGGRYNEQFF
clone size: -; D gene: -; J gene: TRBJ2-1; V gene: TRBV7-3; CDR3 DNA: TGTGCCAGCAGCCTAAGAGGCGACAATGAGCAGTTCTTC; CDR3 protein: CASSLRGDNEQFF
clone size: -; D gene: -; J gene: TRBJ2-7; V gene: TRBV10-3; CDR3 DNA: TGTGCCATCAGCCGACTAGGCGAATACGAGCAGTACTTC; CDR3 protein: CAISRLGEYEQYF
clone size: -; D gene: -; J gene: TRBJ2-5; V gene: TRBV10-3; CDR3 DNA: TGTGCCATCTCCTCCGGGAGCCAAGAGACCCAGTACTTC; CDR3 protein: CAISSGSQETQYF
clone size: -; D gene: -; J gene: TRBJ2-7; V gene: TRBV10-3; CDR3 DNA: TGTGCCAACCAAGAGTACGGTTACAGCTCCTACGAGCAGTACTTC; CDR3 protein: CANQEYGYSSYEQYF
clone size: -; D gene: -; J gene: TRBJ1-1; V gene: TRBV18; CDR3 DNA: TGTGCCAGCTCACAGCAGAACACTGAAGCTTTCTTT; CDR3 protein: CASSQQNTEAFF
clone size: -; D gene: TRBD2; J gene: TRBJ2-3; V gene: TRBV6-1; CDR3 DNA: TGTGCCAGCAGTGCCCGGACTAGCGGAATAAGCACAGATACGCAGTATTTT; CDR3 protein: CASSARTSGISTDTQYF
clone size: -; D gene: TRBD1; J gene: TRBJ2-7; V gene: TRBV5-1; CDR3 DNA: TGCGCCAGCAGCTACTACTCCGGGACAGGGGGTGACGAGCAGTACTTC; CDR3 protein: CASSYYSGTGGDEQYF
clone size: -; D gene: TRBD1; J gene: TRBJ1-2; V gene: TRBV7-9; CDR3 DNA: TGTGCCAGCAGCCGGACAGGGAGCTGGTATGGCTACACCTTC; CDR3 protein: CASSRTGSWYGYTF
clone size: -; D gene: -; J gene: TRBJ2-1; V gene: TRBV7-7; CDR3 DNA: TGTGCCAGCAGCCCCGGGAATTCCCCATACAATGAGCAGTTCTTC; CDR3 protein: CASSPGNSPYNEQFF
clone size: -; D gene: TRBD2; J gene: TRBJ2-2; V gene: TRBV5-4; CDR3 DNA: TGTGCCAGCAGCCGGACTAGCGGGAGGGCTGGAACCGGGGAGCTGTTTTTT; CDR3 protein: CASSRTSGRAGTGELFF
clone size: -; D gene: TRBD1; J gene: TRBJ2-2; V gene: TRBV7-9; CDR3 DNA: TGTGCCAGCAGCTTAAGGGGACAGACTAACACCGGGGAGCTGTTTTTT; CDR3 protein: CASSLRGQTNTGELFF
clone size: -; D gene: -; J gene: TRBJ1-1; V gene: TRBV7-6; CDR3 DNA: TGTGCCAGCAGCTTGGGGGGGGCGAGGAACACTGAAGCTTTCTTT; CDR3 protein: CASSLGGARNTEAFF
clone size: -; D gene: -; J gene: TRBJ2-2; V gene: TRBV7-7; CDR3 DNA: TGTGCCACCAGTGTTTCGGCGGGCGTGAACACCGGGGAGCTGTTTTTT; CDR3 protein: CATSVSAGVNTGELFF
clone size: -; D gene: -; J gene: TRBJ1-5; V gene: TRBV2; CDR3 DNA: TGTGCCAGCAGTGAATCCGCAGGTTGGAGCAATCAGCCCCAGCATTTT; CDR3 protein: CASSESAGWSNQPQHF
clone size: many; D gene: TRBD2; J gene: TRBJ2-5; V gene: TRBV5-4; CDR3 DNA: TGTGCCAGCAGCTTAGTTTTAGCGGGAACAGAGACCCAGTACTTC; CDR3 protein: CASSLVLAGTETQYF
clone size: -; D gene: -; J gene: TRBJ1-2; V gene: TRBV9; CDR3 DNA: TGTGCCAGCAGCCCAAGGGGGGGGCACTATGGCTACACCTTC; CDR3 protein: CASSPRGGHYGYTF
clone size: -; D gene: -; J gene: TRBJ2-7; V gene: TRBV15; CDR3 DNA: TGTGCCACCAGCAGAGCGGAGCAGGGTTCCTACGAGCAGTACTTC; CDR3 protein: CATSRAEQGSYEQYF
clone size: -; D gene: -; J gene: TRBJ2-1; V gene: TRBV6-5; CDR3 DNA: TGTGCCAGCAGTTACTCGGTAGCCTATGAGCAGTTCTTC; CDR3 protein: CASSYSVAYEQFF
clone size: -; D gene: -; J gene: TRBJ1-2; V gene: TRBV18; CDR3 DNA: TGTGCCAGCTCACCCGACGGAGACTATGGCTACACCTTC; CDR3 protein: CASSPDGDYGYTF
clone size: -; D gene: TRBD2; J gene: TRBJ2-3; V gene: TRBV7-3; CDR3 DNA: TGTGCCAGCAGCTCATCTAGCGGGAGGGGGACAGATACGCAGTATTTT; CDR3 protein: CASSSSSGRGTDTQYF
clone size: -; D gene: -; J gene: TRBJ2-5; V gene: TRBV28; CDR3 DNA: TGTGCCAGCAGTCAAGAGCTAACGGAGACCCAGTACTTC; CDR3 protein: CASSQELTETQYF
clone size: few; D gene: TRBD1; J gene: TRBJ1-2; V gene: TRBV7-2; CDR3 DNA: TGTGCCAGCAGCTCTAACCCAACGACAGGGGGATATGGCTACACCTTC; CDR3 protein: CASSSNPTTGGYGYTF
clone size: -; D gene: -; J gene: TRBJ2-3; V gene: TRBV6-5; CDR3 DNA: TGTGCCAGCAGTTACTCATCAGGGGCCAGCACAGATACGCAGTATTTT; CDR3 protein: CASSYSSGASTDTQYF
clone size: once; D gene: -; J gene: TRBJ2-1; V gene: TRBV10-2; CDR3 DNA: TGCGCCAGCAGTCCCCTTGACAGGGAGGTCGGTGGCAATGAGCAGTTCTTC; CDR3 protein: CASSPLDREVGGNEQFF
clone size: -; D gene: TRBD1; J gene: TRBJ2-5; V gene: TRBV7-9; CDR3 DNA: TGTGCCAGCAGTTCCACGACAGGGGAGGCAGAGACCCAGTACTTC; CDR3 protein: CASSSTTGEAETQYF
clone size: -; D gene: TRBD1; J gene: TRBJ1-2; V gene: TRBV6-1; CDR3 DNA: TGTGCCAGCAGTGAGACAGGGACGTCTGGCTACACCTTC; CDR3 protein: CASSETGTSGYTF
clone size: -; D gene: TRBD2; J gene: TRBJ2-1; V gene: TRBV7-3; CDR3 DNA: TGTGCCAGCAGCTTAAATCGACTAGCGGGAGGGTTACTCGATGAGCAGTTCTTC; CDR3 protein: CASSLNRLAGGLLDEQFF
clone size: -; D gene: -; J gene: TRBJ1-3; V gene: TRBV9; CDR3 DNA: TGTGCCAGCAGCGTAGAAGATGGGGCGGCCTCTGGAAACACCATATATTTT; CDR3 protein: CASSVEDGAASGNTIYF
clone size: -; D gene: TRBD1; J gene: TRBJ1-4; V gene: TRBV5-5; CDR3 DNA: TGTGCCAGCAGCTTGGTAGGGGGCTTTGAAAAACTGTTTTTT; CDR3 protein: CASSLVGGFEKLFF
clone size: -; D gene: -; J gene: TRBJ2-3; V gene: TRBV12-2; CDR3 DNA: TGTGCAAGTCGCTTCACCGGGACTAGCGGGCCCACAGATACGCAGTATTTT; CDR3 protein: CASRFTGTSGPTDTQYF
clone size: -; D gene: TRBD2; J gene: TRBJ2-1; V gene: TRBV7-2; CDR3 DNA: TGTGCCAGCAGCTCCCCCTCTAGCGGGAGGGCCTCGGGATACAATGAGCAGTTCTTC; CDR3 protein: CASSSPSSGRASGYNEQFF
clone size: -; D gene: -; J gene: TRBJ1-2; V gene: TRBV28; CDR3 DNA: TGTGCCAGCAGTTTCCTTCATAATAACAGGACCTATGGCTACACCTTC; CDR3 protein: CASSFLHNNRTYGYTF
clone size: -; D gene: TRBD2; J gene: TRBJ2-2; V gene: TRBV5-4; CDR3 DNA: TGTGCCAGCAGCTTGCTCCTAGCGGGAGATTTGGCCGGGGAGCTGTTTTTT; CDR3 protein: CASSLLLAGDLAGELFF
clone size: -; D gene: TRBD2; J gene: TRBJ2-1; V gene: TRBV5-1; CDR3 DNA: TGCGCCAGCAGGCTCGGGAGGGACAATGAGCAGTTCTTC; CDR3 protein: CASRLGRDNEQFF
clone size: -; D gene: -; J gene: TRBJ2-7; V gene: TRBV7-9; CDR3 DNA: TGTGCCAGCAGCTTACTGATCGGACAGTCCTACGAGCAGTACTTC; CDR3 protein: CASSLLIGQSYEQYF
clone size: few; D gene: -; J gene: TRBJ1-2; V gene: TRBV2; CDR3 DNA: TGTGCCAGCAGTCAATCAGGGGATGGCTACACCTTC; CDR3 protein: CASSQSGDGYTF
clone size: -; D gene: TRBD1; J gene: TRBJ2-7; V gene: TRBV6-1; CDR3 DNA: TGTGCCAGCACTACAGGGGACACAGCCTACGAGCAGTACTTC; CDR3 protein: CASTTGDTAYEQYF